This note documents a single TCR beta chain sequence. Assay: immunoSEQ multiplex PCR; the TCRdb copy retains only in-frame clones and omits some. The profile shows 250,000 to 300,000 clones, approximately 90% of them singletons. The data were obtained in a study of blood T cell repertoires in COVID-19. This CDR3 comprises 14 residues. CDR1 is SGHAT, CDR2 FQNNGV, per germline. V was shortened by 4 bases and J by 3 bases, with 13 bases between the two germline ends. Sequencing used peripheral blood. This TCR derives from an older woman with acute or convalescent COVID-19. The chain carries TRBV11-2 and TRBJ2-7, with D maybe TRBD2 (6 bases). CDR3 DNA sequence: TGTGCCAGCAGCTCTTCTCTAGCGATCTACGAGCAGTACTTC. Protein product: CASSSSLAIYEQYF.